This entry lists 3 T cell receptor beta chains sequenced from one sample in a study of T cells in Graves' hyperthyroidism and ophthalmopathy. The CDR3 regions of TCR beta were amplified from RNA transcripts. RT-PCR in the first round (using the HTBI primer set) targeted the TCR CDR3. TCRdb recomputed calls from the multiplex PCR reads with MiXCR, one row per CDR3 protein. The sample lists roughly 550,000 distinct CDR3 sequences, roughly a sixth seen once, with 25% to 30% in the top ten. The material sequenced was blood. All receptors come from a woman aged 25 to 39 with Graves' ophthalmopathy.

At least ten counts were recorded for this clonotype. V gene TRBV4-3 combines with J gene TRBJ2-4, with a possible D match to TRBD2 (7 bases). There are 16 residues in the CDR3. CDR1 is LGHNA, CDR2 YSLEER, per germline. V lost 0 bases and J 4 bases, leaving 13 bases between the germline ends. Here the CDR3 DNA reads TGCGCCAGCAGCCAAGATGTACAGGGACTAAAAAACATTCAGTACTTC. Its translation is CASSQDVQGLKNIQYF.

This rearrangement joins TRBV12-5 to TRBJ2-2; 7 bases match TRBD2. Germline V lookup: CDR1 LGHNT, CDR2 FRNRAP. J was trimmed by 1 base and V by 2 bases; bases with no gene match: 4. There are 16 residues in the CDR3. The DNA for the CDR3 is TGTGCTAGTGGTTTGCTGGTAGCGGGGAACACCGGGGAGCTGTTTTTT. Translation: CASGLLVAGNTGELFF.

The chain has TRBV9 and TRBJ2-1; D uncertain. The germline V and J ends were trimmed by 1 base and 5 bases, with 10 bases remaining between them. This CDR3 has 14 amino acids. The germline V gene encodes CDR1 SGDLS and CDR2 YYNGEE. The CDR3 sequence: CASSVQSLNNEQFF. The CDR3 DNA follows: TGTGCCAGCAGCGTACAGAGCCTAAACAATGAGCAGTTCTTC.